This T cell receptor beta chain was recorded in a study of shared clonotypes between healthy human individuals. Looked up from germline, CDR1 is SGHNT and CDR2 is YENEEA. V lost 1 base, J lost 8 bases, and 6 bases lay in between. The CDR3 covers 12 residues. TCRdb keeps only in-frame clones here, not all; method: immunoSEQ multiplex PCR. The sample includes 1 million to 1.3 million clones, approximately 80% of them seen just once. The J gene is TRBJ2-1, the V gene TRBV11-3; no clear D gene. The sequence was collected from a young man in good health. Some clones in this sample may be carry-over from other donors' samples. Specimen: memory CD4+ T cells from PBMCs. Specified subset: CD45RA-negative fraction. CDR3 in DNA: TGTGCCAGCAGCTTAGGCACGGATGAGCAGTTCTTC. It encodes CASSLGTDEQFF.